These 30 T cell receptor beta chains were all obtained from the same sample, sequenced in a study of blood T cell repertoires in COVID-19. Sequencing used immunoSEQ multiplex PCR; TCRdb keeps in-frame clones, though not all of them. The table includes around 150,000 clones, 78% detected once. Sequenced sample: peripheral blood. Receptors originate from a man aged 60 to 69 who had recovered from COVID-19.

The V and J genes are TRBV6-5 and TRBJ2-5, with 7 bases identical to TRBD2. Germline V CDR1 and CDR2: MNHEY, SVGAGI. V was pared by 5 bases and J by 2 bases, with 8 bases of the junction left unmatched. The CDR3 has 15 amino acids. CDR3 nucleotides: TGTGCCAGCAGTACCACTCCGGGACTACAAGAGACCCAGTACTTC. As protein: CASSTTPGLQETQYF.

This clone was recorded once. The genes are TRBV30 and TRBJ1-5, with D possibly being TRBD1 (5 bases). The CDR3 has 13 residues. From germline, CDR1 is GTSNPN and CDR2 SVGIG (reference sequence). The ends were cut back, 7 bases at V and 7 bases at J, with 17 bases in the middle. CDR3 DNA: TGTGCCTACGACTTGGGGGGAGAGCAGCCCCAGCATTTT. Translated: CAYDLGGEQPQHF.

The V and J genes are TRBV3-1 (or the pseudogene TRBV3-2) and TRBJ2-7; D gene unclear. Trimming took off 0 bases at V and 3 bases at J, with 9 bases between the two ends. This CDR3 is built from 14 residues. Germline V gives CDR1 LGHDT, CDR2 YNNKEL (reference sequence). CDR3 loop: CASSQDPPSYEQYF. CDR3 in DNA: TGTGCCAGCAGCCAAGATCCGCCTAGCTACGAGCAGTACTTC.

DNA for the CDR3: TGTGCCAGCTCACCCCCGACAGGGGTAGGAAAACTGTTTTTT. It is translated as CASSPPTGVGKLFF. The chain couples TRBV18 to TRBJ1-4, with 8 bases fitting TRBD1. CDR1 KGHSH and CDR2 LQKENI come from the germline V gene. J gave up 10 bases and V 3 bases, and 7 bases lay outside the gene matches. CDR3 length equals 14 residues.

V usage is TRBV5-1 and J usage is TRBJ2-5; D gene unclear. Germline CDR1 and CDR2: SGHRS and YFSETQ. V was clipped by 0 bases and J by 1 base, with 7 bases between them. The CDR3 length is 14 residues. This chain's CDR3 is CASSLDSFQETQYF. The CDR3 nucleotides read TGCGCCAGCAGCTTGGACAGTTTCCAAGAGACCCAGTACTTC.

The chain joins TRBV28 to TRBJ1-2, with TRBD1 identical over 9 bases. J was trimmed by 1 base and V by 7 bases; bases with no gene match: 7. The CDR3 loop spans 15 amino acids. Germline CDR1 and CDR2: MDHEN and SYDVKM. CDR3 in amino acids: CASKDGTGINYGYTF. Here the CDR3 DNA reads TGTGCCAGCAAGGACGGGACAGGGATTAACTATGGCTACACCTTC.

The chain links TRBV10-3 to TRBJ2-3; D call uncertain. The CDR3 contains 11 residues. V was cut by 10 bases and J by 10 bases, with 15 bases left in between. The germline gives CDR1 ENHRY, CDR2 SYGVKD. Written as DNA, the CDR3 is TGTGCCACCTCACGTGAGGTTTCGCAGTATTTT. Protein product: CATSREVSQYF.

The CDR3: CASRAMGGRGEKLFF. The CDR3 region has the DNA TGTGCCAGCAGGGCGATGGGGGGACGAGGAGAAAAACTGTTTTTT. The chain employs TRBV7-2 and TRBJ1-4, with a tentative D call TRBD1 (5 bases). Germline V gives CDR1 SGHTA, CDR2 FQGNSA. CDR3 length equals 15 residues. Between the trimmed V and J ends, which lost 6 bases and 8 bases, there was a span of 19 bases.

This clone was seen a few times. The chain is built from TRBV24-1 and TRBJ2-4, with TRBD1 as a possible D gene (6 bases). The CDR3 runs to 15 residues. Germline loops: CDR1 KGHDR, CDR2 SFDVKD. V was shortened by 3 bases and J by 0 bases, with 8 bases between the two germline ends. DNA of the CDR3: TGTGCCACCAGTGATCCAGGGGAAGCCAAAAACATTCAGTACTTC. It codes for CATSDPGEAKNIQYF.

Only a few counts were recorded for this clone. V gene TRBV3-1 (or the pseudogene TRBV3-2) combines with J gene TRBJ2-5; D unresolved. Germline V lookup: CDR1 LGHDT, CDR2 YNNKEL (reference sequence). CDR3 length equals 13 residues. Trimming took 4 bases from V and 7 from J, leaving 13 bases between them. The CDR3 bases are TGTGCCAGCAGCCCATCCCCAACCGGGACCCAGTACTTC. Encoded protein: CASSPSPTGTQYF.

The chain links TRBV5-4 to TRBJ2-5, with 9 nucleotides matching TRBD2. With 4 bases clipped from V and 6 bases from J, the junction kept 13 bases outside the gene matches. In germline, CDR1 is SGHNT, CDR2 YYREEE (reference sequence). CDR3 size: 16 residues. The CDR3 spells CASSRWVAGEVQTQYF. In DNA form, the CDR3 reads TGTGCCAGCAGCCGGTGGGTAGCGGGAGAGGTGCAGACCCAGTACTTC.

The chain employs TRBV4-3 and TRBJ2-3; 9 nucleotides line up with TRBD2. Trimming removed 6 bases from V and 1 base from J; junction bases left unmatched: 14. CDR3 size: 18 residues. CDR1 LGHNA and CDR2 YSLEER come from the germline V gene. The CDR3 loop is CASRYRASGELRTDTQYF. The DNA of the CDR3 is TGCGCCAGCAGGTACAGGGCTAGCGGGGAGTTACGCACAGATACGCAGTATTTT.

This rearrangement joins TRBV28 to TRBJ2-7; 9 bases fit TRBD1. The germline gives CDR1 MDHEN, CDR2 SYDVKM. The CDR3 extends over 17 amino acids. V lost 6 bases to trimming and J lost 5 bases; unmatched junction nucleotides: 17. The CDR3 sequence: CASRTSGTGNKRDEQYF. In DNA, the CDR3 is TGTGCCAGCAGAACTTCCGGGACAGGGAACAAGCGCGACGAGCAGTACTTC.

Remarks on this clone: At one end the junction does not follow the germline gene, possibly because of a read error. The chain links TRBV28 to TRBJ2-7; 7 nucleotides line up with TRBD1. This CDR3 is built from 15 residues. Germline loops: CDR1 MDHEN, CDR2 SYDVKM. The CDR3 bases are TGTGCCAGCAGTTTCCGACAGGGCACTACCTACGGGCAGTACTTC. It translates to CASSFRQGTTYGQYF.

The chain couples TRBV7-2 to TRBJ1-5; D call uncertain. Per germline, CDR1 SGHTA and CDR2 FQGNSA. V was trimmed by 9 bases and J by 2 bases, leaving 14 bases between them. CDR3 size: 14 residues. CDR3 region: CASTGGYGNQPQHF. CDR3 nucleotides: TGTGCCAGTACGGGAGGGTATGGCAATCAGCCCCAGCATTTT.

The genes are TRBV7-3 and TRBJ1-5, with 7 bases lining up with TRBD1. Germline values: CDR1 SGHTA, CDR2 FQGTGA. Losses at the gene ends were 5 bases for V and 5 bases for J; bases not matched to a gene: 3. The CDR3 consists of 13 residues. CDR3 protein: CASSLDRDQPQHF. The CDR3 DNA follows: TGTGCCAGCAGCCTCGACAGGGATCAGCCCCAGCATTTT.

J is TRBJ2-3 and V is TRBV19, with D perhaps matching TRBD1 (5 bases). CDR1 LNHDA and CDR2 SQIVND come from the germline V gene (reference sequence). CDR3 length: 14 residues. V dropped 3 bases and J dropped 0 bases, with 7 bases sitting between them. The CDR3 protein is CASSIRQSTDTQYF. For the CDR3, the DNA is TGTGCCAGTAGTATCAGACAGAGCACAGATACGCAGTATTTT.

The V gene is TRBV5-4, the J gene TRBJ1-2, with 8 bases identical to TRBD1. The CDR3 has 14 amino acids. V shed 5 bases and J 2 bases; nucleotides not matched to a gene: 5. CDR1 SGHNT and CDR2 YYREEE come from the germline V gene (reference sequence). The CDR3: CASRDQGANYGYTF. CDR3 DNA sequence: TGTGCCAGCAGGGATCAGGGGGCGAACTATGGCTACACCTTC.

Many counts were recorded for this clone. Other nucleotide sequences from this sample produce the same CDR3. The chain is built from TRBV9 and TRBJ2-7; D uncertain. CDR3 length equals 15 residues. V was cut by 2 bases and J by 0 bases, with 12 bases left in between. CDR1 is SGDLS, CDR2 YYNGEE, per germline. CDR3 protein: CASSVGTVSSYEQYF. The CDR3 bases are TGTGCCAGCAGCGTGGGTACAGTTAGCTCCTACGAGCAGTACTTC.

The V gene is TRBV9, the J gene TRBJ2-7, with 7 positions matching TRBD2. V shed 4 bases and J 5 bases; nucleotides not matched to a gene: 6. The CDR3 extends over 13 amino acids. Per germline, CDR1 SGDLS and CDR2 YYNGEE. CDR3 residues: CASSPSGTDEQYF. In DNA, the CDR3 is TGTGCCAGCAGCCCAAGCGGGACCGACGAGCAGTACTTC.

With regard to this clone: At the DNA level, this CDR3 is encoded by other sequences in the same sample as well. The gene calls are TRBV5-1 and TRBJ1-4; 8 nucleotides agree with TRBD1. The CDR3 spans 14 residues. Germline V gene sequence: CDR1 SGHRS, CDR2 YFSETQ. V was clipped by 2 bases and J by 8 bases; unmatched bases: 5. The CDR3 here is CASSFGQGREKLFF. The CDR3 DNA reads TGCGCCAGCAGCTTTGGACAGGGTAGGGAAAAACTGTTTTTT.

The CDR3 coding sequence is TGTGCCAGCAGCTTATTCGCCCTAGCGGGAGTGAGCACAGATACGCAGTATTTT. Protein sequence: CASSLFALAGVSTDTQYF. The rearrangement links TRBV7-2 to TRBJ2-3; 10 nucleotides align to TRBD2. Germline CDR1 and CDR2: SGHTA and FQGNSA. The CDR3 totals 18 residues. The V and J ends lost 2 bases and 0 bases, in that order; junction bases with no gene match: 8. Variable domain in full (rest from reference TRBV7-2 and TRBJ2-3): GAGVSQSPSNKVTEKGKDVELRCDPISGHTALYWYRQSLGQGLEFLIYFQGNSAPDKSGLPSDRFSAERTGGSVSTLTIQRTQQEDSAVYLCASSLFALAGVSTDTQYFGPGTRLTVL.

The chain carries TRBV7-9 and TRBJ2-5; TRBD2 matches 10 bases. After removal of 4 bases from V and 2 bases from J, the junction contained 7 bases not matched to a gene. The CDR3 is made up of 16 amino acids. Germline values: CDR1 SEHNR, CDR2 FQNEAQ (reference sequence). CDR3 protein: CASSSTSGVNQETQYF. The CDR3 DNA follows: TGTGCCAGCAGCTCAACTAGCGGGGTAAATCAAGAGACCCAGTACTTC.

The chain couples TRBV6-2 or TRBV6-3 to TRBJ2-1; D is perhaps TRBD2 (5 bases). Looked up from germline, CDR1 is MNHEY and CDR2 is SVGEGT. The CDR3 spans 14 residues. The V gene lost 6 bases and the J gene lost 8 bases, with 17 bases spanning the gap. The CDR3 DNA follows: TGTGCCAGCAGATACCTGGGGTACGGGGATGAGCAGTTCTTC. It translates to CASRYLGYGDEQFF.

The chain joins TRBV18 to TRBJ2-7; 7 bases map to TRBD1. Germline V gene sequence: CDR1 KGHSH, CDR2 LQKENI. With V trimmed by 6 bases and J by 7 bases, 9 bases remained unmatched. The CDR3 spans 13 residues. The CDR3 DNA is TGTGCCAGCTCGCAGGGGGTAAGAGTAGAGCAGTACTTC. Protein product: CASSQGVRVEQYF. The whole variable domain, remainder taken from reference TRBV18 and TRBJ2-7, is NAGVMQNPRHLVRRRGQEARLRCSPMKGHSHVYWYRQLPEEGLKFMVYLQKENIIDESGMPKERFSAEFPKEGPSILRIQQVVRGDSAAYFCASSQGVRVEQYFGPGTRLTVT.

J is TRBJ1-1 and V is TRBV9, with 7 nucleotides matching TRBD1. The V segment lost 5 bases and the J segment 1 base; nucleotides outside the gene matches: 8. CDR3 length: 15 residues. Germline V lookup: CDR1 SGDLS, CDR2 YYNGEE. CDR3 protein: CASRPSWTGNTEAFF. CDR3 nucleotides: TGTGCCAGCAGACCGTCATGGACAGGGAACACTGAAGCTTTCTTT.

V usage is TRBV5-5 and J usage is TRBJ1-3; 7 nucleotides agree with TRBD1. The germline V gene encodes CDR1 SGHKS and CDR2 YYEKEE (reference sequence). The CDR3 is 15 residues long. V was clipped by 0 bases and J by 2 bases; unmatched bases: 2. CDR3 residues: CASSLAQGTGNTIYF. The CDR3 coding sequence is TGTGCCAGCAGCTTGGCACAGGGGACTGGAAACACCATATATTTT.

The chain employs TRBV19 and TRBJ2-2; 11 bases map to TRBD2. Germline loops: CDR1 LNHDA, CDR2 SQIVND (reference sequence). The CDR3 is 16 residues long. V shed 3 bases, J shed 4 bases, and the junction held 4 bases outside the gene matches. The CDR3 region has the DNA TGTGCCAGTAGTATTAGCGGGAGGGCCACCACCGGGGAGCTGTTTTTT. Translating gives CASSISGRATTGELFF.

The chain employs TRBV3-1 (or the pseudogene TRBV3-2) and TRBJ2-5, with 8 bases that match TRBD2. The CDR3 loop spans 15 amino acids. V lost 3 bases to trimming and J lost 2 bases; unmatched junction nucleotides: 5. Germline CDR1 LGHDT, CDR2 YNNKEL (reference sequence). The CDR3 region is CASSQPTSGQETQYF. For the CDR3, the DNA is TGTGCCAGCAGCCAGCCCACTAGCGGACAAGAGACCCAGTACTTC.

The rearrangement joins TRBV9 to TRBJ1-2; D perhaps matches TRBD1 (6 bases). The CDR3 loop spans 15 amino acids. The germline V and J ends were trimmed by 8 bases and 4 bases, with 21 bases remaining between them. Germline V gene sequence: CDR1 SGDLS, CDR2 YYNGEE. CDR3 sequence reads: CASTLRSTGSYGYTF. The CDR3 nucleotides are TGTGCCAGTACCTTGCGTTCGACAGGTAGCTATGGCTACACCTTC.